One and the same sample provided the 21 T cell receptor beta chains below, sequenced in a study of cytomegalovirus exposure and HLA in healthy donors. In the PCR, 60 Vbeta and 13 Jbeta primers were used. Measured with immunoSEQ multiplex PCR; TCRdb has only the in-frame clones, and not every one. The table lists about 190,000 clones, more than 65% of them singletons. The source material was PBMCs. These TCRs come from a man between 35 and 55 years old in good health and CMV-seropositive.

The V gene is TRBV9, the J gene TRBJ2-5; D perhaps matches TRBD1 (6 bases). Trimming removed 3 bases from V and 5 bases from J, with 14 bases in between. Germline V gene lookup returns CDR1 SGDLS and CDR2 YYNGEE. There are 14 residues in the CDR3. CDR3 nucleotide sequence: TGTGCCAGCAGCGATCACCAGGGGTGGGAGACCCAGTACTTC. Translated: CASSDHQGWETQYF.

This sequence joins TRBV5-1 and TRBJ2-2; TRBD2 matches 14 bases. V shed 4 bases, J shed 0 bases, and the junction held 5 bases outside the gene matches. The CDR3 is made up of 18 amino acids. Germline V gene sequence: CDR1 SGHRS, CDR2 YFSETQ. CDR3 bases: TGCGCCAGCAGCCCACGACTAGCGGGGGGGCCGAACACCGGGGAGCTGTTTTTT. Translating gives CASSPRLAGGPNTGELFF.

Only one count was recorded for this clone. The rearrangement links TRBV5-1 to TRBJ2-4; 8 nucleotides match TRBD1. Germline CDR1 is SGHRS and CDR2 is YFSETQ. V shed 5 bases and J 6 bases; nucleotides not matched to a gene: 16. The CDR3 sequence is 17 residues long. The CDR3 loop is CASSFEQGVPTGNIQYF. The CDR3 DNA sequence: TGCGCCAGCAGTTTTGAACAGGGGGTCCCCACGGGAAACATTCAGTACTTC.

The gene calls are TRBV2 and TRBJ1-5, with 11 bases aligning to TRBD1. Per the germline V gene, CDR1 is SNHLY and CDR2 is FYNNEI. This CDR3 region has 15 residues. V lost 6 bases, J lost 5 bases, and 6 bases stayed unmatched. This chain's CDR3 is CASRGDRGDYQPQHF. Written as DNA, the CDR3 is TGTGCCAGCAGGGGGGACAGGGGGGATTATCAGCCCCAGCATTTT.

V is TRBV15 and J is TRBJ1-5; D uncertain. Germline V gene data show CDR1 as LNHNV and CDR2 as YYDKDF (reference sequence). The CDR3 has 13 residues. Trimming stripped 8 bases from V and 6 bases from J, with 14 bases between. Here the CDR3 reads CATGEMPSQPQHF. The CDR3 DNA is TGTGCCACCGGGGAGATGCCTAGTCAGCCCCAGCATTTT.

The V call is TRBV10-3, the J call TRBJ2-7; TRBD2 agrees at 10 bases. In germline, CDR1 is ENHRY, CDR2 SYGVKD. The CDR3 runs 15 residues. Trimming removed 4 bases from V and 3 bases from J; junction bases left unmatched: 6. The CDR3 sequence: CAISVDSGGLYEQYF. The CDR3 nucleotides read TGTGCCATCAGTGTGGATAGCGGGGGGCTCTACGAGCAGTACTTC.

CDR3 region: CASSIRQGTGTEAFF. CDR3 nucleotide sequence: TGCGCCAGCAGCATAAGACAGGGGACAGGGACTGAAGCTTTCTTT. The chain has TRBV5-1 and TRBJ1-1; the match to TRBD1 covers 9 bases. CDR3 length: 15 residues. Germline loops: CDR1 SGHRS, CDR2 YFSETQ. The trim removed 4 bases at V and 5 bases at J, leaving 9 bases unmatched.

CDR3 DNA: TGCGCCAGCAGCGGGGGGGGCGCGGGGGAGACCCAGTACTTC. It specifies CASSGGGAGETQYF. The J gene is TRBJ2-5, the V gene TRBV5-1; weak D call: TRBD2 (7 bases). In germline, CDR1 is SGHRS, CDR2 YFSETQ. V was clipped by 4 bases and J by 5 bases, with 15 bases between them. The length of the CDR3 is 14 residues.

This clone was seen a single time. The chain carries TRBV7-7 and TRBJ2-1; 7 positions match TRBD1. This CDR3 has 15 residues. Per germline, CDR1 SSHAT and CDR2 FNYEAQ (reference sequence). J gave up 2 bases and V 5 bases, and 6 bases lay outside the gene matches. CDR3 DNA sequence: TGTGCCAGCAGCCCCCTGGGACAGACCTACAATGAGCAGTTCTTC. Encoded protein: CASSPLGQTYNEQFF.

This chain uses TRBV7-9 with TRBJ2-2; 10 nucleotides agree with TRBD2. With 3 bases clipped from V and 8 bases from J, the junction kept 15 bases outside the gene matches. The CDR3 runs 18 residues. Germline V gene lookup returns CDR1 SEHNR and CDR2 FQNEAQ (reference sequence). CDR3 DNA: TGTGCCAGCAGCTTCCAGATACAGCGGGAGGGCCGAGCGGGGGAGCTGTTTTTT. Translation gives CASSFQIQREGRAGELFF.

The chain couples TRBV11-2 to TRBJ2-7, with a tentative D call TRBD1 (6 bases). The CDR3 extends over 16 amino acids. Trimming removed 0 bases at V and 4 bases at J, with 16 bases between. Germline CDR1 and CDR2: SGHAT and FQNNGV. CDR3 sequence reads: CASSLDIQGRIYEQYF. CDR3 coding DNA: TGTGCCAGCAGCTTAGATATCCAGGGGCGGATTTACGAGCAGTACTTC.

The J gene is TRBJ2-7, the V gene TRBV5-1, with TRBD1 matching over 8 bases. This CDR3 region has 15 residues. V lost 3 bases and J lost 3; bases outside the gene matches: 8. Germline CDR1 is SGHRS and CDR2 is YFSETQ. The CDR3 spells CASSWPDRDGYEQYF. In DNA, the CDR3 is TGCGCCAGCAGCTGGCCGGACAGGGATGGCTACGAGCAGTACTTC.

CDR3 in DNA: TGTGCCAGCAGGAGAGCGAACACCGGGGAGCTGTTTTTT. This encodes CASRRANTGELFF. The genes are TRBV27 and TRBJ2-2; no firm D call. Trimming took off 6 bases at V and 0 bases at J, with 5 bases between the two ends. The CDR3 runs 13 residues. Germline V CDR1 and CDR2: MNHEY, SMNVEV (reference sequence).

V is TRBV7-8 and J is TRBJ1-5; D possibly corresponds to TRBD1 (6 bases). The CDR3 consists of 15 residues. CDR1 and CDR2 from the germline V gene are SGHVS and FQNEAQ. With 5 bases removed from V and 0 bases from J, the gap between germline ends came to 11 bases. The CDR3 spells CASSQQGGSNQPQHF. CDR3 DNA sequence: TGTGCCAGCAGCCAACAGGGCGGTAGCAATCAGCCCCAGCATTTT. Supplemented by reference TRBV7-8 and TRBJ1-5, the full variable domain reads GAGVSQSPRYKVAKRGQDVALRCDPISGHVSLFWYQQALGQGPEFLTYFQNEAQLDKSGLPSDRFFAERPEGSVSTLKIQRTQQEDSAVYLCASSQQGGSNQPQHFGDGTRLSIL.

The chain is built from TRBV29-1 and TRBJ1-1; weak D call: TRBD1 (5 bases). Germline V lookup: CDR1 SQVTM, CDR2 ANQGSEA. This CDR3 is built from 14 residues. V was cut by 4 bases and J by 1 base, with 13 bases left in between. The CDR3 nucleotides are TGCAGCGTTGGGGAGGTGGACAAGAACACTGAAGCTTTCTTT. Amino acid sequence: CSVGEVDKNTEAFF.

V gene TRBV19 combines with J gene TRBJ2-7, with 7 bases lining up with TRBD1. The germline V gene encodes CDR1 LNHDA and CDR2 SQIVND (reference sequence). The junction had 9 bases not matched to a gene; V was cut back by 7 bases and J by 3 bases. The CDR3 consists of 14 residues. The CDR3 here is CASTDRAPNYEQYF. CDR3 nucleotide sequence: TGTGCCAGTACAGACAGGGCCCCGAACTACGAGCAGTACTTC. The variable domain in full, with the rest retrieved from reference TRBV19 and TRBJ2-7, is DGGITQSPKYLFRKEGQNVTLSCEQNLNHDAMYWYRQDPGQGLRLIYYSQIVNDFQKGDIAEGYSVSREKKESFPLTVTSAQKNPTAFYLCASTDRAPNYEQYFGPGTRLTVT.

V usage is TRBV5-4 and J usage is TRBJ1-6; tentative D call: TRBD1 (6 bases). V was shortened by 5 bases and J by 7 bases, with 13 bases between the two germline ends. The CDR3 is 14 residues long. Germline values: CDR1 SGHNT, CDR2 YYREEE (reference sequence). CDR3 nucleotides: TGTGCCAGCAGGGCCGGGACACCCAATTCACCCCTCCACTTT. It encodes CASRAGTPNSPLHF.

This chain joins TRBV6-6 and TRBJ2-5; 9 bases are shared with TRBD2. With V trimmed by 6 bases and J by 5 bases, 10 bases remained unmatched. The CDR3 is made up of 15 amino acids. Per the germline V gene, CDR1 is MNHNY and CDR2 is SVGAGI (reference sequence). CDR3 coding DNA: TGTGCCAGCAGACCCTCCTTAGCGGGAGAGGAGACCCAGTACTTC. Protein product: CASRPSLAGEETQYF.

The chain employs TRBV29-1 and TRBJ1-1, with D maybe TRBD1 (6 bases). The CDR3 sequence is 15 residues long. Germline CDR1 is SQVTM and CDR2 is ANQGSEA. V lost 5 bases, J lost 0 bases, and 16 bases lay in between. The CDR3 bases are TGCAGCGTTCGTGTGTCAGGGGCCTTGAACACTGAAGCTTTCTTT. It specifies CSVRVSGALNTEAFF.

The chain couples TRBV28 to TRBJ1-5; 9 bases map to TRBD1. Germline V lookup: CDR1 MDHEN, CDR2 SYDVKM. The CDR3 runs to 16 residues. Trimming cost V 1 base and J 4 bases; bases outside gene matches: 5. This chain's CDR3 is CASSLLDRGGNQPQHF. In nucleotides, the CDR3 is TGTGCCAGCAGTTTATTAGACAGGGGGGGGAATCAGCCCCAGCATTTT.

This chain joins TRBV6-1 and TRBJ2-4, with a possible D match to TRBD2 (6 bases). Germline CDR1 reads MNHNS; CDR2 reads SASEGT. The CDR3 is made up of 16 amino acids. V shed 1 base and J shed 0 bases, with 10 bases lying between them. CDR3 sequence: CASSEGLGLAKNIQYF. For the CDR3, the DNA is TGTGCCAGCAGTGAAGGCTTGGGACTAGCCAAAAACATTCAGTACTTC.